Described below is a single T cell receptor (beta chain) sequence and its context. Antigen: not known. A read error may produce the germline difference seen at one junction end. This entry comes from a study of molecular identifiers for immune sequencing clone quantification. Overall study: In replicates, RNA from around 18,000 or 91,000 naive CD8 cells was divided five ways and four parts were sequenced. Study results and caveats: Effector cells had over 98% of their molecules in clones above 20 RNA copies, while naive cells had under 1%.

CD8+CD4-CCR7+CD45RA+ sorting gave the naive CD8 T cells. TCRdb reprocessed the PCR reads with MiXCR, giving one entry per CDR3 protein. The sample includes about 640,000 distinct CDR3 sequences, approximately 20% seen only once; the top ten take roughly 0.85%. CDR3 length: 13 amino acids. Germline V gives CDR1 SGHTA, CDR2 FQGNSA. The specimen sequenced was naive CD8+ T cells from blood, with Jurkat cell RNA spiked in. Documented subset: FACS-sorted CD8+CD4-CCR7+CD45RA+ naive T cells. V is TRBV7-2 and J is TRBJ2-3; D unresolved. The origin of this receptor is a human donor in good health. Some libraries in this study had Jurkat cell RNA spiked in. The CDR3 nucleotides read TGTGCCAGCGGCTTCGATAGCACAGATACGCAGTATTTT. As protein: CASGFDSTDTQYF. Full variable domain (outside the CDR3, taken from reference TRBV7-2 and TRBJ2-3): GAGVSQSPSNKVTEKGKDVELRCDPISGHTALYWYRQSLGQGLEFLIYFQGNSAPDKSGLPSDRFSAERTGGSVSTLTIQRTQQEDSAVYLCASGFDSTDTQYFGPGTRLTVL.